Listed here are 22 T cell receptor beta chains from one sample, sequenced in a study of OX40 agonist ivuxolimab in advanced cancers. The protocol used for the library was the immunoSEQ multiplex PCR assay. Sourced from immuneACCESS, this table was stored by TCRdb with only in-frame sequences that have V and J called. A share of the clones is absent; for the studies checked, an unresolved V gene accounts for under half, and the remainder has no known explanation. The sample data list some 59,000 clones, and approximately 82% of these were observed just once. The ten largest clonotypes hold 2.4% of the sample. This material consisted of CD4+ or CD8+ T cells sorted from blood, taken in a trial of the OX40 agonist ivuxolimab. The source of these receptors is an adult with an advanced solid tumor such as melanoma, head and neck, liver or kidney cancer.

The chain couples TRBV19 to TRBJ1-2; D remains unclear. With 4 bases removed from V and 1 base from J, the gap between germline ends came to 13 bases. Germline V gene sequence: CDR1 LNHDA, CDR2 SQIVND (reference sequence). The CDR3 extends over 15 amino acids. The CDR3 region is CASSKVSQFNYGYTF. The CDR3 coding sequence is TGTGCCAGTAGTAAGGTTTCCCAGTTTAACTATGGCTACACCTTC.

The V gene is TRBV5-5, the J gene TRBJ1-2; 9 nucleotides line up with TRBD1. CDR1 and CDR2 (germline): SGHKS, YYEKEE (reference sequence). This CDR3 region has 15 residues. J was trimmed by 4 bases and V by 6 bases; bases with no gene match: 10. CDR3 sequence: CASTARDRAAYGYTF. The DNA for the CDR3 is TGTGCCAGCACTGCCCGGGACAGGGCGGCCTATGGCTACACCTTC.

The CDR3 spells CASSSPGTGARETQYF. CDR3 sequence (DNA): TGTGCCAGCAGCTCCCCCGGGACAGGCGCCAGAGAGACCCAGTACTTC. The chain employs TRBV7-6 and TRBJ2-5; 8 bases line up with TRBD1. This CDR3 spans 16 amino acids. V shed 4 bases and J 4 bases; nucleotides not matched to a gene: 11. Per germline, CDR1 SGHVS and CDR2 FNYEAQ.

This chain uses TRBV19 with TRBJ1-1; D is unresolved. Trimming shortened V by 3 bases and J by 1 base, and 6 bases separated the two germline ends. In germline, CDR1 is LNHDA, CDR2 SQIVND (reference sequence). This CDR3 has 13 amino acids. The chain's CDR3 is CASSIYGNTEAFF. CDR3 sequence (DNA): TGTGCCAGTAGTATTTATGGGAACACTGAAGCTTTCTTT.

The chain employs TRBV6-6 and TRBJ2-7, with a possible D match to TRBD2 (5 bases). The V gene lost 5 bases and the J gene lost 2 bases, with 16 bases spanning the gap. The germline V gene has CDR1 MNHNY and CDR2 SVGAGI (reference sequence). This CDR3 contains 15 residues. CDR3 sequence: CASSQTRGPTYEQYF. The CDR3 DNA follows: TGTGCCAGCAGTCAAACCCGGGGTCCCACCTACGAGCAGTACTTC.

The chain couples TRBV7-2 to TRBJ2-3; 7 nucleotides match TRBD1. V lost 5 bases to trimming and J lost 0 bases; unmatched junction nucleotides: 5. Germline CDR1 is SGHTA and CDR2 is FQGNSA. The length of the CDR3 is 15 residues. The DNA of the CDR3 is TGTGCCAGCAGCCAAGGGGGCCCTAGCACAGATACGCAGTATTTT. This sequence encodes CASSQGGPSTDTQYF.

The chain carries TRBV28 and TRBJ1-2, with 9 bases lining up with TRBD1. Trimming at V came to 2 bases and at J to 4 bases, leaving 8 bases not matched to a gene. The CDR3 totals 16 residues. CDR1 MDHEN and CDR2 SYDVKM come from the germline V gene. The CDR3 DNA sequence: TGTGCCAGCAGTTTACAGATTGGACAGGGGCCCTATGGCTACACCTTC. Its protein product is CASSLQIGQGPYGYTF.

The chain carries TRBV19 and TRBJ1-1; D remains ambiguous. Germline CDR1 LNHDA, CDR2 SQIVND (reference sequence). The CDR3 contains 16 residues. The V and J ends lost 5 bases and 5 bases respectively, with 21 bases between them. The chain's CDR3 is CASSSYGGRGPTEAFF. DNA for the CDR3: TGTGCCAGTAGTTCCTACGGTGGCCGGGGTCCTACTGAAGCTTTCTTT.

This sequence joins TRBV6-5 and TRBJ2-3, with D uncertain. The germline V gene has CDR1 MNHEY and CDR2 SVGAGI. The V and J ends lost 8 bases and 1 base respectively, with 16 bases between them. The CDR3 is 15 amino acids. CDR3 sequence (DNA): TGTGCCAGCGACGGAACAAGTTATGGCACAGATACGCAGTATTTT. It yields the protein CASDGTSYGTDTQYF.

CDR3 bases: TGTGCCAGCAGCTCGACAGGGGAAGGATCACCCCTCCACTTT. It translates to CASSSTGEGSPLHF. The V gene is TRBV9, the J gene TRBJ1-6, with 8 bases that match TRBD1. Looked up from germline, CDR1 is SGDLS and CDR2 is YYNGEE. Trimming at V came to 4 bases and at J to 10 bases, leaving 7 bases not matched to a gene. This CDR3 contains 14 residues.

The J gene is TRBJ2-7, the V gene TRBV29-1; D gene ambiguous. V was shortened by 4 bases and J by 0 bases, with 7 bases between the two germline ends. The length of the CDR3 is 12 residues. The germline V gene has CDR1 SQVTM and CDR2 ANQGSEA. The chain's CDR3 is CSVVVTSYEQYF. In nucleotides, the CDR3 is TGCAGCGTTGTGGTCACCTCCTACGAGCAGTACTTC.

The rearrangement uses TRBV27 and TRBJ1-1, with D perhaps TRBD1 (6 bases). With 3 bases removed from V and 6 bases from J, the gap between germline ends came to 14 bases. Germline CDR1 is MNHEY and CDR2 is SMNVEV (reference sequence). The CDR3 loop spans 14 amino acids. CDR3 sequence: CASSFSTGYSEAFF. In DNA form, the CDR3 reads TGTGCCAGCAGTTTCAGTACAGGGTACTCTGAAGCTTTCTTT.

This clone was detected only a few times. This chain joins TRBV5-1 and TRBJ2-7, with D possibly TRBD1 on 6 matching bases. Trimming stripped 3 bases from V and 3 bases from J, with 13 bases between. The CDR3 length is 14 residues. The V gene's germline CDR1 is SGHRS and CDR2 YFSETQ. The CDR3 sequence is CASSSRSDSYEQYF. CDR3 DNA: TGCGCCAGCAGCTCCCGATCGGACAGCTACGAGCAGTACTTC.

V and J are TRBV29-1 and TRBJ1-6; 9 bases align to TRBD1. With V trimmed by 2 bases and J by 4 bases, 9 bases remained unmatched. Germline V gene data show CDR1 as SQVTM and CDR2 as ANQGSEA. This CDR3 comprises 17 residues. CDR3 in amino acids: CSVEWRGTGPYNSPLHF. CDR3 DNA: TGCAGCGTTGAATGGCGCGGGACAGGGCCTTATAATTCACCCCTCCACTTT.

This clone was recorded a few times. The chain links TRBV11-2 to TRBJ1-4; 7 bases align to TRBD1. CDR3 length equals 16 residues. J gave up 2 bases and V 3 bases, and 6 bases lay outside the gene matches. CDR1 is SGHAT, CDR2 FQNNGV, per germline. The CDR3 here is CASSLGTQGTNEKLFF. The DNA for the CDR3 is TGTGCCAGCAGCTTGGGGACACAGGGGACTAATGAAAAACTGTTTTTT.

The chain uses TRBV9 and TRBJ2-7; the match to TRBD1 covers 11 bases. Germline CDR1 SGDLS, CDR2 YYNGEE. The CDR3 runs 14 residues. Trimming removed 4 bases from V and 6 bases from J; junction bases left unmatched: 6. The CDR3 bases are TGTGCCAGCAGCCCCGGACAGGGGGCCGGCGAGCAGTACTTC. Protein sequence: CASSPGQGAGEQYF. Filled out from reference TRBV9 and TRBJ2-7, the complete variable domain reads DSGVTQTPKHLITATGQRVTLRCSPRSGDLSVYWYQQSLDQGLQFLIQYYNGEERAKGNILERFSAQQFPDLHSELNLSSLELGDSALYFCASSPGQGAGEQYFGPGTRLTVT.

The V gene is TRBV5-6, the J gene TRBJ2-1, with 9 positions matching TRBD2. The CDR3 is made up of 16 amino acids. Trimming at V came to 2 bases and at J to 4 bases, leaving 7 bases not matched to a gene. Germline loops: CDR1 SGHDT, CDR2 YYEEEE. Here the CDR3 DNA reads TGTGCCAGCAGCTTACGTGGAACTAGCGGGTACAATGAGCAGTTCTTC. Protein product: CASSLRGTSGYNEQFF.

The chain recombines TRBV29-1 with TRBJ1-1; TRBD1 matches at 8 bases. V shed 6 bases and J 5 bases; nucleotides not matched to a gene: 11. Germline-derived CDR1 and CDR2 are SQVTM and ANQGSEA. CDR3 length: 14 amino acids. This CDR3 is CSVERTGRRTEAFF. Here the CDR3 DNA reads TGCAGCGTCGAACGGACAGGGAGAAGGACTGAAGCTTTCTTT.

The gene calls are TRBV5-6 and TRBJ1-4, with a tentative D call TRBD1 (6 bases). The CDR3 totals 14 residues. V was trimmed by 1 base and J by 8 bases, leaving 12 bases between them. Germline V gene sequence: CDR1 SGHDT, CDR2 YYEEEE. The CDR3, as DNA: TGTGCCAGCAGCTTGCGGACAGTCGACGAAAAACTGTTTTTT. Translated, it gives CASSLRTVDEKLFF.

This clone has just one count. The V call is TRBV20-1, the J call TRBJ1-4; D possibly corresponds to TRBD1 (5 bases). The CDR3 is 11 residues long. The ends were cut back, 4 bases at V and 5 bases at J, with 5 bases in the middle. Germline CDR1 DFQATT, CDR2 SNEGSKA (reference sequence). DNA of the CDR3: TGCAGTGCTAACAGGAATGAAAAACTGTTTTTT. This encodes CSANRNEKLFF.

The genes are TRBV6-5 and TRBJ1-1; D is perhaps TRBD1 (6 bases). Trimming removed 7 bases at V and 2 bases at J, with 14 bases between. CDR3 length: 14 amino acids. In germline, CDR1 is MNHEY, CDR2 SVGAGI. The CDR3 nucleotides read TGTGCCAGCACCCGATTACAGGGAAACACTGAAGCTTTCTTT. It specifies CASTRLQGNTEAFF.

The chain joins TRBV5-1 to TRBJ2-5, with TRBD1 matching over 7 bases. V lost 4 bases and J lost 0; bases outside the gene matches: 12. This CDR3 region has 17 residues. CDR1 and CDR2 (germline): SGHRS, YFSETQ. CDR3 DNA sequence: TGCGCCAGCAGCCCCGGGGACAGACCACACCACCAAGAGACCCAGTACTTC. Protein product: CASSPGDRPHHQETQYF.